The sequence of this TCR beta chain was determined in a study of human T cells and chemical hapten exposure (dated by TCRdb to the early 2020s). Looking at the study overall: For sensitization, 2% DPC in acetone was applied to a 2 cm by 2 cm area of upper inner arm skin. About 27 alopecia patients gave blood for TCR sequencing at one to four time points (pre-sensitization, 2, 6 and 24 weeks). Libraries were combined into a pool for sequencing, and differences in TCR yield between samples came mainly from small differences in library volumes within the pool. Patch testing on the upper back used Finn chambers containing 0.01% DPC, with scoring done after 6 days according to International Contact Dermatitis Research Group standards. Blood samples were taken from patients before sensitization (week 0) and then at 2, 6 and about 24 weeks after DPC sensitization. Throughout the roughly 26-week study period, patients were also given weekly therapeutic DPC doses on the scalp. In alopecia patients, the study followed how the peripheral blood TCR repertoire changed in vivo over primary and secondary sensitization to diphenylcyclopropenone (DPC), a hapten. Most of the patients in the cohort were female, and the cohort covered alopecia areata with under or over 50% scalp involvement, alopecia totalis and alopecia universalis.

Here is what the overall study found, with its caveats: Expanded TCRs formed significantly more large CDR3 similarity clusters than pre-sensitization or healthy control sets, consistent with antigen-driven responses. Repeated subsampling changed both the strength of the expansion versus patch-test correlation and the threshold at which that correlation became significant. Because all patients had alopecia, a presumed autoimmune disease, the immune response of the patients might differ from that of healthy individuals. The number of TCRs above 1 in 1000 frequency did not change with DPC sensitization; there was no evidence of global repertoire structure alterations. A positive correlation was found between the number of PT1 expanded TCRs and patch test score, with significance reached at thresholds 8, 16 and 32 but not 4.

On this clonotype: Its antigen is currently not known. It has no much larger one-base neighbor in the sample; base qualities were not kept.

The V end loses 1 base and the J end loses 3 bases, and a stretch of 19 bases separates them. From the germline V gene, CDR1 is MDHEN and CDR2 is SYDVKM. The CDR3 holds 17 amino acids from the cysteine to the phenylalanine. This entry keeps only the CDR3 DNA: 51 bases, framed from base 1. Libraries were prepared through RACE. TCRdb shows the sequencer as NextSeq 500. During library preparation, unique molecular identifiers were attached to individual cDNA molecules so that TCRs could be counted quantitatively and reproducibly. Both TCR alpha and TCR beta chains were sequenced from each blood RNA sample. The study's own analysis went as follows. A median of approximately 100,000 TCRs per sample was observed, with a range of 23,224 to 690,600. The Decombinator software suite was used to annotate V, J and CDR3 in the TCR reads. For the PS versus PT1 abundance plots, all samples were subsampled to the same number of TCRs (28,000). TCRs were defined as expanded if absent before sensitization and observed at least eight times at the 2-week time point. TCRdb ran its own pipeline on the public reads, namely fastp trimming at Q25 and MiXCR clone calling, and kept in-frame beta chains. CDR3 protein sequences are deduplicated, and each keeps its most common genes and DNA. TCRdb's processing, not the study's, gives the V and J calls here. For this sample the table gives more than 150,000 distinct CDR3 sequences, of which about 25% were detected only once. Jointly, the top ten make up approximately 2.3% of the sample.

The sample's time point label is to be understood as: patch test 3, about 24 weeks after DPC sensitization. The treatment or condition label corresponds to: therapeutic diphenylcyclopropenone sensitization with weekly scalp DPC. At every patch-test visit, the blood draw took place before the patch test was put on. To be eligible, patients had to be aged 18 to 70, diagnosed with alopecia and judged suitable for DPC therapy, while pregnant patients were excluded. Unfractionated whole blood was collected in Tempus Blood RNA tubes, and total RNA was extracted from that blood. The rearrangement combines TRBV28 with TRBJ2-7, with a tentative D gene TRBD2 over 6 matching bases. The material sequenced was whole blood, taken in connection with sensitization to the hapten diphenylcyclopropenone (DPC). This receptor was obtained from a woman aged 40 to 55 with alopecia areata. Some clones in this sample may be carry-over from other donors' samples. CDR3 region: CASSLYQASEINYEQYF. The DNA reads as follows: TGTGCCAGCAGTTTATATCAGGCTAGCGAGATTAACTACGAGCAGTACTTC.